A single sample is the source of the 31 T cell receptor beta chains below, sequenced in a study of brain T cells in children with intractable seizures. The time point: blood from clinic visit 5 months post-surgery; TSC patient then seizure free. Repertoires were generated with immunoSEQ multiplex PCR, while TCRdb's copy carries only in-frame clones and drops some. The sample has hundreds of thousands of clones; more than 85% are singletons. This sample comprised peripheral blood, obtained 5 to 6 months after surgery. All receptors come from a boy under two years old with tuberous sclerosis and intractable seizures.

The V gene is TRBV19, the J gene TRBJ1-5, with a tentative D call TRBD1 (6 bases). The V gene lost 10 bases and the J gene lost 4 bases, with 14 bases spanning the gap. The CDR3 has 13 amino acids. Germline CDR1 and CDR2: LNHDA and SQIVND (reference sequence). This chain's CDR3 is CATSLDRNQPQHF. The CDR3 DNA follows: TGTGCCACCTCCCTGGACAGAAATCAGCCCCAGCATTTT.

As concerns this clone: At one boundary the junction diverges from the germline segment, which might be a read error. V is TRBV2 and J is TRBJ2-7, with 8 nucleotides matching TRBD2. Germline CDR1 reads SNHLY; CDR2 reads FYNNEI. The CDR3 is 12 residues long. CDR3 DNA sequence: TGTGCCAGCAGGAGGGGATTGAGCGGGGGACACTTC. It specifies CASRRGLSGGHF.

The chain links TRBV7-9 to TRBJ2-1; D ambiguous. V was cut by 5 bases and J by 2 bases, with 19 bases left in between. The CDR3 is 17 amino acids. Per germline, CDR1 SEHNR and CDR2 FQNEAQ (reference sequence). The CDR3 here is CASSLGSTPSPYNEQFF. CDR3 nucleotide sequence: TGTGCCAGCAGCCTAGGGTCGACTCCGTCCCCCTACAATGAGCAGTTCTTC. The full variable domain, in which reference TRBV7-9 and TRBJ2-1 provide the parts outside the CDR3, is DTGVSQNPRHKITKRGQNVTFRCDPISEHNRLYWYRQTLGQGPEFLTYFQNEAQLEKSRLLSDRFSAERPKGSFSTLEIQRTEQGDSAMYLCASSLGSTPSPYNEQFFGPGTRLTVL.

The chain joins TRBV10-3 to TRBJ1-1, with D maybe TRBD1 (5 bases). The length of the CDR3 is 13 residues. From germline, CDR1 is ENHRY and CDR2 SYGVKD. Trimming took off 11 bases at V and 3 bases at J, with 16 bases between the two ends. The CDR3 reads CAFRGVEDTEAFF. CDR3 bases: TGTGCCTTCCGGGGGGTGGAGGACACTGAAGCTTTCTTT.

This chain connects TRBV18 to TRBJ2-5; the D gene is possibly TRBD1 (5 bases). Trimming cost V 5 bases and J 4 bases, with 11 bases left between them. The CDR3 is 13 residues long. CDR1 is KGHSH, CDR2 LQKENI, per germline. The CDR3 sequence: CASSWTPLETQYF. The CDR3 DNA follows: TGTGCCAGCTCATGGACACCCCTAGAGACCCAGTACTTC.

The CDR3 region has the DNA TGTGCCAGCAGTACTAGCGGGGGGTGGGATGAGCAGTTCTTC. This sequence encodes CASSTSGGWDEQFF. This chain links TRBV27 with TRBJ2-1; TRBD2 aligns across 12 bases. Trimming at V came to 5 bases and at J to 8 bases, leaving 4 bases not matched to a gene. This CDR3 is 14 amino acids long. Germline V CDR1 and CDR2: MNHEY, SMNVEV (reference sequence).

The chain links TRBV4-2 to TRBJ2-1; 11 nucleotides match TRBD2. CDR1 and CDR2 from the germline V gene are LGHNA and YNFKEQ. The trim removed 3 bases at V and 4 bases at J, leaving 5 bases unmatched. The CDR3 totals 16 residues. The CDR3 is CASSQDLAGGYNEQFF. CDR3 DNA: TGTGCCAGCAGCCAGGACCTAGCGGGGGGATACAATGAGCAGTTCTTC.

The chain employs TRBV7-9 and TRBJ2-2, with D perhaps matching TRBD2 (6 bases). The CDR3 is 12 residues long. V was shortened by 3 bases and J by 10 bases, with 9 bases between the two germline ends. The germline gives CDR1 SEHNR, CDR2 FQNEAQ (reference sequence). Here the CDR3 reads CASSLLAPELFF. The DNA of the CDR3 is TGTGCCAGCAGCTTGCTAGCGCCGGAGCTGTTTTTT.

V gene TRBV28 combines with J gene TRBJ1-1, with D possibly TRBD1 on 5 matching bases. Trimming removed 6 bases at V and 7 bases at J, with 15 bases between. This CDR3 has 13 residues. The germline gives CDR1 MDHEN, CDR2 SYDVKM. The CDR3 spells CASRTEAPFEAFF. Here the CDR3 DNA reads TGTGCCAGCAGGACAGAGGCGCCATTTGAAGCTTTCTTT.

The genes are TRBV19 and TRBJ2-7, with D perhaps TRBD1 (6 bases). The germline V gene encodes CDR1 LNHDA and CDR2 SQIVND (reference sequence). The CDR3 runs 15 residues. V was shortened by 6 bases and J by 6 bases, with 21 bases between the two germline ends. In DNA form, the CDR3 reads TGTGCCAGTAGCCTAGGACCGCAGGGGAATCTCGAGCAGTACTTC. Translation gives CASSLGPQGNLEQYF.

The chain is built from TRBV27 and TRBJ2-1; 7 positions agree with TRBD2. Germline V gene lookup returns CDR1 MNHEY and CDR2 SMNVEV (reference sequence). CDR3 length: 16 residues. Trimming at V came to 4 bases and at J to 4 bases, leaving 10 bases not matched to a gene. DNA of the CDR3: TGTGCCAGCAGTTCCCCCCGGGAGGCGCCTTACAATGAGCAGTTCTTC. It is translated as CASSSPREAPYNEQFF.

The CDR3 region has the DNA TGTGCCAGTAGTATAGATCTAGGGTTAAGGCAAGAGACCCAGTACTTC. Translation: CASSIDLGLRQETQYF. This chain links TRBV19 with TRBJ2-5; D unresolved. The germline V gene has CDR1 LNHDA and CDR2 SQIVND (reference sequence). V lost 0 bases to trimming and J lost 2 bases, with 13 bases between them. The CDR3 loop spans 16 amino acids.

J is TRBJ1-5 and V is TRBV27; tentative D call: TRBD1 (6 bases). V was pared by 2 bases and J by 7 bases, with 15 bases between. CDR1 is MNHEY and CDR2 is SMNVEV in the germline V gene (reference sequence). The CDR3 has 15 amino acids. The DNA for the CDR3 is TGTGCCAGCAGTTTAAATCGGGGGGGCGGGCAGCCCCAGCATTTT. Protein product: CASSLNRGGGQPQHF.

The chain combines TRBV6-1 with TRBJ2-5; D is tentatively TRBD1 or TRBD2 (6 bases each). V was cut by 4 bases and J by 0 bases, with 21 bases left in between. The CDR3 has 18 amino acids. Germline values: CDR1 MNHNS, CDR2 SASEGT. CDR3 DNA: TGTGCCAGCAGTGCAAAAGCACTCGGAAGGGGGGACCAAGAGACCCAGTACTTC. Amino acid sequence: CASSAKALGRGDQETQYF.

This clone showed up just a few times. The J gene is TRBJ1-1, the V gene TRBV6-5; 9 nucleotides align to TRBD1. CDR3 size: 16 residues. V shed 4 bases and J 4 bases; nucleotides not matched to a gene: 10. Germline-derived CDR1 and CDR2 are MNHEY and SVGAGI. This CDR3 reads CASSFTGTGWVTEAFF. CDR3 nucleotide sequence: TGTGCCAGCAGTTTCACCGGGACAGGGTGGGTCACTGAAGCTTTCTTT.

This chain uses TRBV25-1 with TRBJ1-6; 9 bases match TRBD1. Germline CDR1 MGHDK, CDR2 SYGVNS. Trimming removed 2 bases from V and 15 bases from J; junction bases left unmatched: 14. The CDR3 length is 16 residues. The CDR3 is CASSEPSGTGSFDLHF. The CDR3 region has the DNA TGTGCCAGCAGTGAACCCTCCGGGACAGGGTCGTTTGACCTCCACTTT.

The chain uses TRBV6-2 or TRBV6-3 and TRBJ2-2; D is uncertain. This CDR3 comprises 13 residues. V lost 5 bases and J lost 0, with 4 bases in between. Germline CDR1 and CDR2: MNHEY and SVGEGT. The CDR3 region is CASSLANTGELFF. Written as DNA, the CDR3 is TGTGCCAGCAGTCTAGCGAACACCGGGGAGCTGTTTTTT.

V and J are TRBV4-1 and TRBJ2-7; weak D call: TRBD2 (5 bases). The germline V and J ends were trimmed by 2 bases and 1 base, with 18 bases remaining between them. Germline CDR1 is MGHRA and CDR2 is YSYEKL. The CDR3 covers 17 residues. CDR3 nucleotides: TGCGCCAGCAGCCAAACCCACCAAATGGGGAGTTCCTACGAGCAGTACTTC. Amino acid sequence: CASSQTHQMGSSYEQYF.

The rearrangement links TRBV9 to TRBJ1-1; unclear D gene. Germline values: CDR1 SGDLS, CDR2 YYNGEE. The CDR3 totals 20 residues. V lost 4 bases, J lost 1 base, and 29 bases lay in between. Here the CDR3 DNA reads TGTGCCAGCAGCCCCTTCGTTGAAGGCACCGACTATTCCAGGAACACTGAAGCTTTCTTT. It encodes CASSPFVEGTDYSRNTEAFF.

DNA of the CDR3: TGTGCCAGCGCAATCTCCTACAATGAGCAGTTCTTC. Translated: CASAISYNEQFF. The chain recombines TRBV27 with TRBJ2-1; D is unclear. The CDR3 spans 12 residues. V lost 8 bases, J lost 0 bases, and 5 bases lay in between. CDR1 is MNHEY and CDR2 is SMNVEV in the germline V gene (reference sequence).

This clone has a handful of counts. The chain couples TRBV27 to TRBJ1-2, with TRBD1 as a possible D gene (6 bases). Trimming stripped 4 bases from V and 2 bases from J, with 14 bases between. The germline gives CDR1 MNHEY, CDR2 SMNVEV (reference sequence). This CDR3 has 15 amino acids. The CDR3 nucleotides read TGTGCCAGCAGTTACAGCTCAGGGGCGAACTATGGCTACACCTTC. Encoded protein: CASSYSSGANYGYTF.

The genes are TRBV6-1 and TRBJ1-3; no reliable D call. The germline V gene encodes CDR1 MNHNS and CDR2 SASEGT. The CDR3 length is 14 residues. V shed 2 bases and J shed 7 bases, with 12 bases lying between them. The CDR3 loop reads CASSEKGLGNTIYF. The CDR3 coding sequence is TGTGCCAGCAGTGAAAAGGGATTGGGGAACACCATATATTTT.

The chain links TRBV29-1 to TRBJ1-2; D is possibly TRBD1 (5 bases). V lost 0 bases to trimming and J lost 6 bases, with 5 bases between them. The CDR3 covers 11 residues. The germline CDR1 and CDR2 sequences are SQVTM and ANQGSEA. CDR3 in amino acids: CSVEEGHGYTF. CDR3 nucleotide sequence: TGCAGCGTTGAAGAGGGACATGGCTACACCTTC.

This chain joins TRBV5-1 and TRBJ2-1; 8 bases align to TRBD2. The CDR3 extends over 17 amino acids. J was trimmed by 7 bases and V by 0 bases; bases with no gene match: 12. Germline CDR1 reads SGHRS; CDR2 reads YFSETQ. CDR3 amino acids: CASSLGFRSGSRNEQFF. The CDR3 bases are TGCGCCAGCAGCTTGGGCTTTAGGAGCGGGAGTAGAAATGAGCAGTTCTTC.

The J gene is TRBJ1-6, the V gene TRBV7-2; 7 nucleotides align to TRBD1. CDR1 and CDR2 from the germline V gene are SGHTA and FQGNSA. The CDR3 totals 13 residues. Trimming at V came to 5 bases and at J to 6 bases, leaving 1 base not matched to a gene. The CDR3 DNA reads TGTGCCAGCAGCCCAGGGGGTAATTCACCCCTCCACTTT. Protein product: CASSPGGNSPLHF.

This chain connects TRBV7-4 to TRBJ2-7, with D perhaps given as TRBD1 or TRBD2 (7 bases each). V was cut by 5 bases and J by 7 bases, with 21 bases left in between. CDR1 and CDR2 from the germline V gene are SGHVT and SQSDAQ. This CDR3 has 15 amino acids. CDR3 bases: TGTGCCAGCAGCCCGATGGGAGGGGGCCCGAAGGAGCAGTACTTC. It yields the protein CASSPMGGGPKEQYF. Together with reference TRBV7-4 and TRBJ2-7, the CDR3 gives the full variable domain: GAGVSQSPRYKVAKRGRDVALRCDSISGHVTLYWYRQTLGQGSEVLTYSQSDAQRDKSGRPSGRFSAERPERSVSTLKIQRTEQGDSAVYLCASSPMGGGPKEQYFGPGTRLTVT.

The sample holds a few counts of this clone. The chain employs TRBV10-1 and TRBJ1-3; no clear D gene. CDR1 and CDR2 from the germline V gene are WNHNN and SYGVQD (reference sequence). Trimming took 2 bases from V and 2 from J, leaving 19 bases between them. There are 18 residues in the CDR3. As DNA, the CDR3 is TGCGCCAGCAGTGAGCCCCAAGGACTCCTGAATCCTGGAAACACCATATATTTT. Encoded protein: CASSEPQGLLNPGNTIYF.

The V call is TRBV7-2, the J call TRBJ2-7; 8 bases match TRBD1. The germline gives CDR1 SGHTA, CDR2 FQGNSA. This CDR3 comprises 15 residues. Trimming cost V 2 bases and J 0 bases; bases outside gene matches: 3. CDR3 sequence (DNA): TGTGCCAGCAGCTTACTCGGGACAGGCTCCTACGAGCAGTACTTC. Translated: CASSLLGTGSYEQYF.

The chain joins TRBV5-1 to TRBJ1-3; no clear D. Trimming took off 0 bases at V and 0 bases at J, with 4 bases between the two ends. The CDR3 sequence is 14 residues long. Germline assignment: CDR1 SGHRS and CDR2 YFSETQ. The CDR3 sequence: CASSLEDSGNTIYF. In DNA, the CDR3 is TGCGCCAGCAGCTTGGAAGACTCTGGAAACACCATATATTTT.

The gene calls are TRBV7-8 and TRBJ1-5, with D possibly TRBD1 on 5 matching bases. The CDR3 is 17 residues long. V lost 1 base and J 1 base, leaving 14 bases between the germline ends. Germline CDR1 reads SGHVS; CDR2 reads FQNEAQ. CDR3 in DNA: TGTGCCAGCAGCTTAGGGACGAAGGGGCCAAGCAATCAGCCCCAGCATTTT. Its translation: CASSLGTKGPSNQPQHF.

The rearrangement joins TRBV6-5 to TRBJ2-1; 10 nucleotides align to TRBD1. V was clipped by 8 bases and J by 5 bases; unmatched bases: 9. CDR1 is MNHEY, CDR2 SVGAGI, per germline. CDR3 size: 15 residues. The chain's CDR3 is CASVSGQGNHNEQFF. CDR3 in DNA: TGTGCCAGCGTATCGGGACAGGGGAATCACAATGAGCAGTTCTTC.